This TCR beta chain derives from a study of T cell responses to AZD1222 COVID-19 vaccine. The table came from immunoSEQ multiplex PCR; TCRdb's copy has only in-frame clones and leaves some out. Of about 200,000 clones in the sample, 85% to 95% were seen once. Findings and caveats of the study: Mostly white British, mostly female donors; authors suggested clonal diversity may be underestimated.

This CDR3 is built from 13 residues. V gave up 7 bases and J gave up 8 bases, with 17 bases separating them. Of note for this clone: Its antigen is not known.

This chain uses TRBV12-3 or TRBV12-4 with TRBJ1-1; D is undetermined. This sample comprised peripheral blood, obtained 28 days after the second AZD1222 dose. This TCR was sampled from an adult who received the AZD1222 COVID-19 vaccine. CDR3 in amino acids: CASTLRAGGEAFF. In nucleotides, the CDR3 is TGTGCCAGCACCTTACGGGCAGGCGGAGAAGCTTTCTTT.